A selection of T cell receptor beta chains follows, all from one sample in a study of cytomegalovirus exposure and HLA in healthy donors. Sequenced by immunoSEQ multiplex PCR; TCRdb stores in-frame clones only, minus some. Of roughly 110,000 clones in the sample, approximately 73% are singletons; the top ten hold roughly 8%. The sequencing input was PBMCs. Every receptor here comes from a man younger than 40 in good health and CMV-seronegative. CDR3s include the opening cysteine and the closing phenylalanine or tryptophan. The order of the fields is V gene, J gene, clone size, D gene, CDR3 protein, CDR3 DNA. A D gene is named only where the DNA matches it firmly. Clone sizes are given selectively: once, few, many, or a class where the clone is expanded.

v_gene: TRBV5-6
j_gene: TRBJ1-2
abundance: -
d_gene: -
CDR3aa: CASTGANYGYTF
CDR3nt: TGTGCCAGCACGGGAGCTAACTATGGCTACACCTTC

v_gene: TRBV7-7
j_gene: TRBJ2-7
abundance: -
d_gene: TRBD1
CDR3aa: CASSPTLDRGVIEQYF
CDR3nt: TGTGCCAGCAGCCCCACCCTGGACAGGGGGGTTATAGAGCAGTACTTC

v_gene: TRBV19
j_gene: TRBJ1-5
abundance: -
d_gene: TRBD1
CDR3aa: CASGQGLNQPQHF
CDR3nt: TGTGCCAGCGGACAGGGGCTGAATCAGCCCCAGCATTTT

v_gene: TRBV7-9
j_gene: TRBJ1-3
abundance: -
d_gene: -
CDR3aa: CASSLDLVSSGNTIYF
CDR3nt: TGTGCCAGCAGCTTAGATTTGGTGAGCTCTGGAAACACCATATATTTT

v_gene: TRBV6-1
j_gene: TRBJ2-1
abundance: -
d_gene: TRBD2
CDR3aa: CASRELAGGGSYNEQFF
CDR3nt: TGTGCCAGCAGGGAACTAGCGGGAGGGGGCTCCTACAATGAGCAGTTCTTC

v_gene: TRBV4-2
j_gene: TRBJ2-3
abundance: -
d_gene: TRBD2
CDR3aa: CASSQAILAGGPNTQYF
CDR3nt: TGTGCCAGCAGCCAAGCCATTCTAGCGGGAGGGCCGAATACGCAGTATTTT

v_gene: TRBV14
j_gene: TRBJ2-1
abundance: -
d_gene: -
CDR3aa: CASSPVNYNEQFF
CDR3nt: TGTGCCAGCAGCCCGGTGAATTACAATGAGCAGTTCTTC

v_gene: TRBV28
j_gene: TRBJ1-2
abundance: -
d_gene: -
CDR3aa: CASNQPGIYGYTF
CDR3nt: TGTGCCAGCAACCAACCGGGTATCTATGGCTACACCTTC

v_gene: TRBV9
j_gene: TRBJ2-7
abundance: -
d_gene: -
CDR3aa: CASSADKPYEQYF
CDR3nt: TGTGCCAGCAGCGCGGACAAGCCCTACGAGCAGTACTTC

v_gene: TRBV9
j_gene: TRBJ2-5
abundance: -
d_gene: TRBD1
CDR3aa: CASSVVGTGETQYF
CDR3nt: TGTGCCAGCAGCGTAGTAGGGACAGGAGAGACCCAGTACTTC

v_gene: TRBV5-6
j_gene: TRBJ2-1
abundance: -
d_gene: TRBD2
CDR3aa: CASSPGLAGDRQFF
CDR3nt: TGTGCCAGCAGCCCTGGTCTAGCGGGGGATAGACAGTTCTTC

v_gene: TRBV28
j_gene: TRBJ2-1
abundance: -
d_gene: TRBD1
CDR3aa: CASSSRDRGGHEQFF
CDR3nt: TGTGCCAGCAGTTCCCGGGACAGGGGGGGGCATGAGCAGTTCTTC

v_gene: TRBV19
j_gene: TRBJ2-1
abundance: -
d_gene: TRBD2
CDR3aa: CASSGRMVAGGWYNEQFF
CDR3nt: TGTGCCAGTAGTGGCCGAATGGTAGCGGGAGGGTGGTACAATGAGCAGTTCTTC

v_gene: TRBV5-1
j_gene: TRBJ2-1
abundance: -
d_gene: TRBD1
CDR3aa: CASSPTGEQNEQFF
CDR3nt: TGCGCCAGCAGCCCTACAGGGGAACAGAATGAGCAGTTCTTC

v_gene: TRBV27
j_gene: TRBJ2-3
abundance: -
d_gene: TRBD2
CDR3aa: CASSSIRPSGDTDTQYF
CDR3nt: TGTGCCAGCAGTTCTATTCGGCCTAGCGGTGACACAGATACGCAGTATTTT

v_gene: TRBV5-4
j_gene: TRBJ2-5
abundance: -
d_gene: TRBD1
CDR3aa: CASSTGTGRETQYF
CDR3nt: TGTGCCAGCAGCACCGGGACAGGGAGGGAGACCCAGTACTTC

v_gene: TRBV7-8
j_gene: TRBJ1-1
abundance: -
d_gene: -
CDR3aa: CASSSPGGANTEAFF
CDR3nt: TGTGCCAGCAGCTCACCTGGGGGGGCCAACACTGAAGCTTTCTTT

v_gene: TRBV5-6
j_gene: TRBJ2-7
abundance: -
d_gene: -
CDR3aa: CASSLLQGTYEQYF
CDR3nt: TGTGCCAGCAGCTTGCTCCAGGGGACCTACGAGCAGTACTTC

v_gene: TRBV27
j_gene: TRBJ1-6
abundance: -
d_gene: TRBD1
CDR3aa: CASSPDRGPYNSPLHF
CDR3nt: TGTGCCAGCAGTCCTGACAGGGGGCCGTATAATTCACCCCTCCACTTT

v_gene: TRBV5-1
j_gene: TRBJ2-3
abundance: -
d_gene: TRBD2
CDR3aa: CASSLVLAGESDTQYF
CDR3nt: TGCGCCAGCAGCTTGGTGCTAGCGGGAGAGTCAGATACGCAGTATTTT

v_gene: TRBV30
j_gene: TRBJ1-1
abundance: -
d_gene: -
CDR3aa: CAWSRGIGNTEAFF
CDR3nt: TGTGCCTGGAGTAGGGGGATCGGGAATACTGAAGCTTTCTTT

v_gene: TRBV5-4
j_gene: TRBJ2-6
abundance: once
d_gene: -
CDR3aa: CASSFRASGANVLTF
CDR3nt: TGTGCCAGCAGCTTCAGGGCCTCTGGGGCCAACGTCCTGACTTTC

v_gene: TRBV28
j_gene: TRBJ2-6
abundance: -
d_gene: TRBD2
CDR3aa: CASSSTSAGGPDSGANVLTF
CDR3nt: TGTGCCAGCAGTTCCACCTCGGCGGGAGGGCCTGACTCTGGGGCCAACGTCCTGACTTTC

v_gene: TRBV15
j_gene: TRBJ2-2
abundance: few
d_gene: -
CDR3aa: CATSSLLKNTGELFF
CDR3nt: TGTGCCACCAGCAGTTTACTAAAGAACACCGGGGAGCTGTTTTTT

v_gene: TRBV10-3
j_gene: TRBJ1-2
abundance: -
d_gene: TRBD1
CDR3aa: CAISENTGGANGYTF
CDR3nt: TGTGCCATCAGTGAGAACACAGGGGGGGCCAATGGCTACACCTTC

v_gene: TRBV30
j_gene: TRBJ1-2
abundance: few
d_gene: TRBD1
CDR3aa: CAWIQGASYGYTF
CDR3nt: TGTGCCTGGATTCAGGGGGCGAGCTATGGCTACACCTTC

v_gene: TRBV19
j_gene: TRBJ1-1
abundance: few
d_gene: -
CDR3aa: CASSFTGNTEAFF
CDR3nt: TGTGCCAGTAGCTTCACGGGGAACACTGAAGCTTTCTTT

v_gene: TRBV7-9
j_gene: TRBJ1-4
abundance: -
d_gene: -
CDR3aa: CSSRQNVNEKLFF
CDR3nt: TGTTCCAGCAGACAGAATGTTAATGAAAAACTGTTTTTT

v_gene: TRBV7-9
j_gene: TRBJ2-7
abundance: -
d_gene: -
CDR3aa: CASGGADEQYF
CDR3nt: TGTGCCAGCGGGGGGGCAGACGAGCAGTACTTC

v_gene: TRBV7-7
j_gene: TRBJ2-5
abundance: -
d_gene: TRBD1
CDR3aa: CASSNTGAQETQYF
CDR3nt: TGTGCCAGCAGCAATACAGGGGCTCAGGAGACCCAGTACTTC

v_gene: TRBV29-1
j_gene: TRBJ1-1
abundance: -
d_gene: -
CDR3aa: CSVPGETEAFF
CDR3nt: TGCAGCGTCCCGGGGGAGACTGAAGCTTTCTTT

v_gene: TRBV11-2
j_gene: TRBJ1-3
abundance: -
d_gene: TRBD1
CDR3aa: CASSSGQASGNTIYF
CDR3nt: TGTGCCAGCAGCTCGGGACAGGCCTCTGGAAACACCATATATTTT

v_gene: TRBV6-5
j_gene: TRBJ2-2
abundance: -
d_gene: TRBD2
CDR3aa: CASRLGLAGAGELFF
CDR3nt: TGTGCCAGCAGGCTTGGACTAGCGGGAGCCGGGGAGCTGTTTTTT

v_gene: TRBV28
j_gene: TRBJ1-4
abundance: -
d_gene: TRBD1
CDR3aa: CASSPPTGVNEKLFF
CDR3nt: TGTGCCAGCAGTCCCCCGACAGGGGTTAATGAAAAACTGTTTTTT

v_gene: TRBV4-1
j_gene: TRBJ2-3
abundance: -
d_gene: TRBD1
CDR3aa: CASSHPSLRGQGLTDTQYF
CDR3nt: TGCGCCAGCAGCCACCCAAGCCTGCGGGGACAGGGGCTGACAGATACGCAGTATTTT

v_gene: TRBV6-5
j_gene: TRBJ1-5
abundance: -
d_gene: -
CDR3aa: CASSPRGSNQPQHF
CDR3nt: TGTGCCAGCAGCCCCCGGGGTAGCAATCAGCCCCAGCATTTT

v_gene: TRBV28
j_gene: TRBJ2-7
abundance: -
d_gene: -
CDR3aa: CASSTQEGSIIEQYF
CDR3nt: TGTGCCAGCAGCACCCAGGAGGGTAGTATTATAGAGCAGTACTTC

v_gene: TRBV27
j_gene: TRBJ1-2
abundance: once
d_gene: -
CDR3aa: CASSPGGGYYGYTF
CDR3nt: TGTGCCAGCAGCCCCGGTGGGGGGTACTATGGCTACACCTTC

v_gene: TRBV5-1
j_gene: TRBJ1-1
abundance: -
d_gene: TRBD1
CDR3aa: CASSGDRGTEAFF
CDR3nt: TGCGCCAGCAGCGGGGACAGGGGCACTGAAGCTTTCTTT

v_gene: TRBV30
j_gene: TRBJ2-5
abundance: -
d_gene: -
CDR3aa: CAWSVPRDTGPARPVRVTQYF
CDR3nt: TGTGCCTGGAGTGTACCTCGGGATACAGGGCCCGCGCGCCCTGTTCGCGTGACCCAGTACTTC

v_gene: TRBV19
j_gene: TRBJ1-5
abundance: -
d_gene: TRBD1
CDR3aa: CASSINTGDQPQHF
CDR3nt: TGTGCCAGTAGTATCAATACAGGGGATCAGCCCCAGCATTTT

v_gene: TRBV19
j_gene: TRBJ2-7
abundance: -
d_gene: -
CDR3aa: CASSIDSESYEQYF
CDR3nt: TGTGCCAGTAGTATTGATAGCGAGTCCTACGAGCAGTACTTC

v_gene: TRBV9
j_gene: TRBJ2-5
abundance: -
d_gene: -
CDR3aa: CASSLSTQETQYF
CDR3nt: TGTGCCAGCAGCCTAAGCACCCAAGAGACCCAGTACTTC

v_gene: TRBV30
j_gene: TRBJ2-1
abundance: -
d_gene: TRBD2
CDR3aa: CAFSGGPRNEQFF
CDR3nt: TGTGCCTTTAGCGGGGGCCCCCGAAATGAGCAGTTCTTC

v_gene: TRBV4-1
j_gene: TRBJ2-3
abundance: many
d_gene: TRBD2
CDR3aa: CASSHSSGRFTDTQYF
CDR3nt: TGCGCCAGCAGCCACTCTAGCGGGAGGTTCACAGATACGCAGTATTTT

v_gene: TRBV7-2
j_gene: TRBJ1-1
abundance: once
d_gene: TRBD1
CDR3aa: CASSRQGHTEASF
CDR3nt: TGTGCCAGCAGCCGACAGGGCCACACTGAAGCTTCCTTT

v_gene: TRBV5-1
j_gene: TRBJ1-2
abundance: once
d_gene: -
CDR3aa: CASPSGSEMYTF
CDR3nt: TGCGCCAGCCCTTCAGGGTCAGAGATGTACACCTTC

v_gene: TRBV7-9
j_gene: TRBJ1-1
abundance: -
d_gene: TRBD1
CDR3aa: CASSLASGTGTEAFF
CDR3nt: TGTGCCAGCAGCTTAGCGAGTGGGACAGGCACTGAAGCTTTCTTT

v_gene: TRBV7-6
j_gene: TRBJ1-5
abundance: -
d_gene: TRBD1
CDR3aa: CASSFQTGEPQHF
CDR3nt: TGTGCCAGCAGCTTCCAGACAGGGGAACCCCAGCATTTT

v_gene: TRBV7-2
j_gene: TRBJ2-1
abundance: -
d_gene: TRBD2
CDR3aa: CASTASGSAYNEQFF
CDR3nt: TGTGCCAGCACCGCTAGCGGGAGCGCCTACAATGAGCAGTTCTTC

v_gene: TRBV4-1
j_gene: TRBJ1-5
abundance: -
d_gene: TRBD1
CDR3aa: CASTPRVGQGVYSNQPQHF
CDR3nt: TGCGCCAGCACCCCAAGGGTAGGACAGGGGGTTTATAGCAATCAGCCCCAGCATTTT

v_gene: TRBV30
j_gene: TRBJ1-3
abundance: -
d_gene: -
CDR3aa: CAWSPIGGSVSGNTIYF
CDR3nt: TGTGCCTGGAGTCCCATCGGGGGTTCTGTGTCTGGAAACACCATATATTTT

v_gene: TRBV6-4
j_gene: TRBJ2-2
abundance: -
d_gene: TRBD1
CDR3aa: CASSQDRGRPEDTGELFF
CDR3nt: TGTGCCAGCAGCCAGGACAGGGGGCGCCCGGAGGACACCGGGGAGCTGTTTTTT

v_gene: TRBV14
j_gene: TRBJ2-7
abundance: -
d_gene: TRBD1
CDR3aa: CASSQGQGAGEQYF
CDR3nt: TGTGCCAGCAGCCAGGGACAGGGCGCTGGGGAGCAGTACTTC